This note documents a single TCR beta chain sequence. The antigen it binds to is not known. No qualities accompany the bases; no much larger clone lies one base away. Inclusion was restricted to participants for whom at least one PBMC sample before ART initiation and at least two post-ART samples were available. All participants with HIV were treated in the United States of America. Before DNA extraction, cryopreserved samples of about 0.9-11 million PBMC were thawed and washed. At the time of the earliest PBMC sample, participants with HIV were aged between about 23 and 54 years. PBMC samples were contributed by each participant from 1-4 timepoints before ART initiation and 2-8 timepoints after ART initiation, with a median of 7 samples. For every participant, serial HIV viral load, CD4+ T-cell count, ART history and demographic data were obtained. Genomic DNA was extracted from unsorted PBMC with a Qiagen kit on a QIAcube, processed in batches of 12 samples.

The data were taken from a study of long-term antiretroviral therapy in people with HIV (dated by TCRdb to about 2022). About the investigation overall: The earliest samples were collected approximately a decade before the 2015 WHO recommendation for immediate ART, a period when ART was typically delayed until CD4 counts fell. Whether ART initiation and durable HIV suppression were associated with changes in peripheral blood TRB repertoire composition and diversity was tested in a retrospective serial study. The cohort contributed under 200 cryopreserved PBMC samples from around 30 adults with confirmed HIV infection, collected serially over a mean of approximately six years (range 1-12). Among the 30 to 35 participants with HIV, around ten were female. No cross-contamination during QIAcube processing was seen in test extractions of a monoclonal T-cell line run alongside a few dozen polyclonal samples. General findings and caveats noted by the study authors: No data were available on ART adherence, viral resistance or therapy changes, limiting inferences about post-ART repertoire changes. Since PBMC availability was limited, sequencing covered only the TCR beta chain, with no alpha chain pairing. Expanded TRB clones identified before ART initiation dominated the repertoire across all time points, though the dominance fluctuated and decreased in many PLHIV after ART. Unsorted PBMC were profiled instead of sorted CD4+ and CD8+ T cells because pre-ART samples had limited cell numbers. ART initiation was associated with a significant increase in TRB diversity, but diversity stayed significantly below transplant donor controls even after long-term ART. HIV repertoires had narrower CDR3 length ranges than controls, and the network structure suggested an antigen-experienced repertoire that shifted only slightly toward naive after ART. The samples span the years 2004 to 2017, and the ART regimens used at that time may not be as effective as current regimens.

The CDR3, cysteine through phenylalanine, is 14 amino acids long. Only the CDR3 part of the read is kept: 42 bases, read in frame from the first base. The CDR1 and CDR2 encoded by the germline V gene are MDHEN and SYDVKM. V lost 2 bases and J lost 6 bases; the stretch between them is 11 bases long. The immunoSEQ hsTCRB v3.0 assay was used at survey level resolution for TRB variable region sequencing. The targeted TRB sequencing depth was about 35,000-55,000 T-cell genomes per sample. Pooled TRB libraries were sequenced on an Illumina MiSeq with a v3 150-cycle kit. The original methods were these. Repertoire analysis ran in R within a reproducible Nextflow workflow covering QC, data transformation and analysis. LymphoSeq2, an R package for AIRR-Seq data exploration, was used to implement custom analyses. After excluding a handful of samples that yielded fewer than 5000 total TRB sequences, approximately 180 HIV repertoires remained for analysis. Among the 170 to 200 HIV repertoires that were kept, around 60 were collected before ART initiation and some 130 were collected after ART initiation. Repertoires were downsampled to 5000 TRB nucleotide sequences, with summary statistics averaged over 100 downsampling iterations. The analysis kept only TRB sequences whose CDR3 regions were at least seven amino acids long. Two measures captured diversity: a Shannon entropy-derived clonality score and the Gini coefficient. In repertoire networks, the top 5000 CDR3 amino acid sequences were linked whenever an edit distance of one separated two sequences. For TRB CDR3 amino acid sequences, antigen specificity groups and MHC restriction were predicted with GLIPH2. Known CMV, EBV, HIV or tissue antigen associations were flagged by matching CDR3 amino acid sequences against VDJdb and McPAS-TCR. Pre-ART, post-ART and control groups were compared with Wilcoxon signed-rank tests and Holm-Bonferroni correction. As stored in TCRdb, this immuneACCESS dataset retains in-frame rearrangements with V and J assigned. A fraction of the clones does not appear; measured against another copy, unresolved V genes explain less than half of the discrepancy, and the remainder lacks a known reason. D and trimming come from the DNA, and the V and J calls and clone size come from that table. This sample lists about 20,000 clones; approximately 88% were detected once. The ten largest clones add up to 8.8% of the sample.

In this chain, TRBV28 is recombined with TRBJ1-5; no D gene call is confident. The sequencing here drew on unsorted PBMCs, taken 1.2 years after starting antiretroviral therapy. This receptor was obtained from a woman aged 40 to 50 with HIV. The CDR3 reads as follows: CASSLGRGRQPQHF. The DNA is TGTGCCAGCAGTTTAGGAAGAGGACGTCAGCCCCAGCATTTT. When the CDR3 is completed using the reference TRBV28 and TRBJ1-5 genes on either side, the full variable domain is DVKVTQSSRYLVKRTGEKVFLECVQDMDHENMFWYRQDPGLGLRLIYFSYDVKMKEKGDIPEGYSVSREKKERFSLILESASTNQTSMYLCASSLGRGRQPQHFGDGTRLSIL.